The 14 T cell receptor beta chains listed next were all sequenced from one sample in a study of cytomegalovirus exposure and HLA in healthy donors. Sequencing used immunoSEQ multiplex PCR; TCRdb keeps in-frame clones, though not all of them. The sample consists of 100,000 to 150,000 clones, 85% to 90% of them appearing once. The material sequenced was PBMCs. The receptors originated from a woman under 30 in good health and CMV-seronegative.

The rearrangement uses TRBV4-2 and TRBJ2-2; 9 bases line up with TRBD1. Germline V gives CDR1 LGHNA, CDR2 YNFKEQ. J gave up 3 bases and V 1 base, and 0 bases lay outside the gene matches. This CDR3 contains 15 residues. The DNA for the CDR3 is TGTGCCAGCAGCCAAGGGACAGGGGACACCGGGGAGCTGTTTTTT. It is translated as CASSQGTGDTGELFF.

V usage is TRBV27 and J usage is TRBJ1-1; a weak D match, TRBD1 (6 bases). Germline assignment: CDR1 MNHEY and CDR2 SMNVEV (reference sequence). This CDR3 comprises 13 residues. Trimming cost V 6 bases and J 1 base, with 9 bases left between them. The CDR3 protein is CASRGTRNTEAFF. CDR3 DNA sequence: TGTGCCAGCAGAGGGACACGGAACACTGAAGCTTTCTTT.

V usage is TRBV14 and J usage is TRBJ2-1; D unclear. The germline V gene has CDR1 SGHDN and CDR2 FVKESK. Trimming cost V 1 base and J 8 bases, with 12 bases left between them. The CDR3 length is 14 residues. This CDR3 reads CASSQVRLPDEQFF. CDR3 coding DNA: TGTGCCAGCAGCCAAGTTCGACTGCCCGATGAGCAGTTCTTC. Full variable domain (remainder filled in from reference TRBV14 and TRBJ2-1): EAGVTQFPSHSVIEKGQTVTLRCDPISGHDNLYWYRRVMGKEIKFLLHFVKESKQDESGMPNNRFLAERTGGTYSTLKVQPAELEDSGVYFCASSQVRLPDEQFFGPGTRLTVL.

This clone occurred once. The rearrangement uses TRBV28 and TRBJ2-7; tentative D call: TRBD1 (6 bases). V was trimmed by 3 bases and J by 5 bases, leaving 17 bases between them. CDR1 MDHEN and CDR2 SYDVKM come from the germline V gene. This CDR3 comprises 15 residues. DNA of the CDR3: TGTGCCAGCAGTTTCCAGGGGCCTGAGGAAAACGAGCAGTACTTC. Protein product: CASSFQGPEENEQYF.

V gene TRBV7-6 combines with J gene TRBJ2-5, with 8 positions matching TRBD2. Germline values: CDR1 SGHVS, CDR2 FNYEAQ. V dropped 5 bases and J dropped 5; count of bases not matched to a gene: 4. The CDR3 extends over 13 amino acids. CDR3 in amino acids: CASSARGGETQYF. The CDR3 DNA follows: TGTGCCAGCAGCGCCCGGGGGGGGGAGACCCAGTACTTC.

The chain joins TRBV18 to TRBJ1-1, with no clear D. Trimming shortened V by 3 bases and J by 0 bases, and 8 bases separated the two germline ends. CDR1 is KGHSH and CDR2 is LQKENI in the germline V gene. This CDR3 comprises 14 residues. The CDR3 spells CASSPAGMNTEAFF. The CDR3 DNA is TGTGCCAGCTCACCGGCGGGGATGAACACTGAAGCTTTCTTT.

The chain recombines TRBV11-2 with TRBJ2-1; D is possibly TRBD2 (5 bases). The germline V gene has CDR1 SGHAT and CDR2 FQNNGV. Trimming pared 1 base from V and 4 bases from J, leaving 5 bases between. This CDR3 spans 13 amino acids. The CDR3 sequence is CASSLAGYNEQFF. Here the CDR3 DNA reads TGTGCCAGCAGCTTAGCGGGGTACAATGAGCAGTTCTTC.

This chain joins TRBV10-1 and TRBJ2-1; the match to TRBD1 covers 7 bases. The CDR3 consists of 15 residues. V lost 0 bases to trimming and J lost 8 bases; unmatched junction nucleotides: 7. Looked up from germline, CDR1 is WNHNN and CDR2 is SYGVQD (reference sequence). CDR3 sequence: CASSESQGVFDEQFF. The CDR3 nucleotides are TGCGCCAGCAGTGAGTCGCAGGGGGTGTTCGATGAGCAGTTCTTC.

This sequence joins TRBV5-1 and TRBJ1-1; D ambiguous. The V gene lost 0 bases and the J gene lost 4 bases, with 10 bases spanning the gap. Germline CDR1 is SGHRS and CDR2 is YFSETQ. The CDR3 contains 14 residues. CDR3 protein: CASSLDTRSTEAFF. CDR3 nucleotide sequence: TGCGCCAGCAGCTTGGACACCCGGAGCACTGAAGCTTTCTTT.

This chain uses TRBV6-5 with TRBJ2-1, with D possibly matching TRBD1 (5 bases). This CDR3 comprises 16 residues. V was pared by 2 bases and J by 5 bases, with 16 bases between. Germline V gives CDR1 MNHEY, CDR2 SVGAGI. The CDR3 loop reads CASSYISGMGHNEQFF. The DNA for the CDR3 is TGTGCCAGCAGTTACATTTCAGGGATGGGTCACAATGAGCAGTTCTTC.

This chain joins TRBV28 and TRBJ2-5; possible D gene TRBD1, 6 bases. From germline, CDR1 is MDHEN and CDR2 SYDVKM. There are 11 residues in the CDR3. Between the trimmed V and J ends, which lost 11 bases and 4 bases, there was a span of 11 bases. In DNA, the CDR3 is TGTGCCGTCAGGGGCCCAGAGACCCAGTACTTC. It is translated as CAVRGPETQYF.

The CDR3: CASGNRGEGEAFF. In DNA form, the CDR3 reads TGTGCCAGCGGCAACAGGGGGGAGGGTGAAGCTTTCTTT. This chain uses TRBV27 with TRBJ1-1; 8 nucleotides match TRBD1. V was pared by 8 bases and J by 7 bases, with 9 bases of the junction left unmatched. There are 13 residues in the CDR3. CDR1 MNHEY and CDR2 SMNVEV come from the germline V gene (reference sequence).

V is TRBV2 and J is TRBJ1-1; D unclear. The germline CDR1 and CDR2 sequences are SNHLY and FYNNEI. The CDR3 extends over 16 amino acids. Trimming took off 0 bases at V and 1 base at J, with 12 bases between the two ends. CDR3 sequence reads: CASSEAPVSWNTEAFF. In DNA form, the CDR3 reads TGTGCCAGCAGTGAAGCGCCGGTTTCTTGGAACACTGAAGCTTTCTTT.

This clone was seen only once. The rearrangement joins TRBV6-1 to TRBJ2-1; 10 nucleotides line up with TRBD1. CDR3 length: 15 amino acids. The V gene end was trimmed by 6 bases and the J gene end by 4 bases; junction bases not matched to a gene: 6. Looked up from germline, CDR1 is MNHNS and CDR2 is SASEGT. The CDR3 DNA sequence: TGTGCCAGCAGCTGGACAGGGGGTCAATACAATGAGCAGTTCTTC. As protein: CASSWTGGQYNEQFF.